A single sample is the source of the 21 T cell receptor beta chains below, sequenced in a study of blood T cell repertoires in COVID-19. Assay used: immunoSEQ multiplex PCR; TCRdb lists only in-frame clones, some missing. Among about 220,000 clones, approximately 83% were seen once, and the ten largest hold 3% to 3.5%. The sequenced material came from peripheral blood. These receptor sequences come from a woman aged 25 to 39 who had recovered from COVID-19.

The CDR3 sequence: CATSDLRGLADQADTQYF. The CDR3 DNA follows: TGTGCCACCAGTGATTTGCGGGGACTAGCGGACCAGGCAGATACGCAGTATTTT. The V and J genes are TRBV24-1 and TRBJ2-3; 11 nucleotides match TRBD2. This CDR3 is 18 amino acids long. With 0 bases clipped from V and 4 bases from J, the junction kept 8 bases outside the gene matches. Germline CDR1 and CDR2: KGHDR and SFDVKD.

The V gene is TRBV7-8, the J gene TRBJ2-3; a weak D match, TRBD2 (6 bases). CDR3 length: 15 amino acids. Germline assignment: CDR1 SGHVS and CDR2 FQNEAQ. V was shortened by 4 bases and J by 1 base, with 12 bases between the two germline ends. The CDR3 protein is CASSSPERGTDTQYF. The CDR3 bases are TGTGCCAGCAGCTCCCCAGAGCGGGGCACAGATACGCAGTATTTT.

J is TRBJ2-7 and V is TRBV28; 10 positions agree with TRBD1. This CDR3 comprises 16 residues. The trim removed 1 base at V and 4 bases at J, leaving 7 bases unmatched. In germline, CDR1 is MDHEN, CDR2 SYDVKM. This CDR3 is CASSLSMTGGSYEQYF. The CDR3 DNA reads TGTGCCAGCAGTTTATCCATGACAGGGGGCTCATACGAGCAGTACTTC.

This chain connects TRBV11-3 to TRBJ1-5, with 8 positions matching TRBD1. CDR1 is SGHNT and CDR2 is YENEEA in the germline V gene. Unmatched junction bases numbered 5, after V lost 3 bases and J lost 7 bases. This CDR3 comprises 14 residues. The CDR3 loop is CASSLTGVGQPQHF. CDR3 bases: TGTGCCAGCAGCTTGACAGGGGTGGGGCAGCCCCAGCATTTT. Combining the CDR3 with reference TRBV11-3 and TRBJ1-5 gives the whole variable domain EAGVVQSPRYKIIEKKQPVAFWCNPISGHNTLYWYLQNLGQGPELLIRYENEEAVDDSQLPKDRFSAERLKGVDSTLKIQPAELGDSAVYLCASSLTGVGQPQHFGDGTRLSIL.

V gene TRBV7-6 combines with J gene TRBJ2-2; 9 nucleotides agree with TRBD1. V was pared by 5 bases and J by 6 bases, with 10 bases of the junction left unmatched. CDR3 length: 16 residues. Germline CDR1 SGHVS, CDR2 FNYEAQ. CDR3 residues: CASSAGTGSYAGELFF. In DNA form, the CDR3 reads TGTGCCAGCAGCGCGGGGACAGGGTCGTACGCCGGGGAGCTGTTTTTT. The full variable domain, with the rest looked up from reference TRBV7-6 and TRBJ2-2, is GAGVSQSPRYKVTKRGQDVALRCDPISGHVSLYWYRQALGQGPEFLTYFNYEAQQDKSGLPNDRFSAERPEGSISTLTIQRTEQRDSAMYRCASSAGTGSYAGELFFGEGSRLTVL.

V gene TRBV10-3 combines with J gene TRBJ2-3; weak D call: TRBD2 (5 bases). Trimming removed 3 bases from V and 0 bases from J, with 10 bases in between. Germline CDR1 ENHRY, CDR2 SYGVKD. The CDR3 sequence is 15 residues long. The CDR3 coding sequence is TGTGCCATCAGTGACCGGGGAGTAAGCACAGATACGCAGTATTTT. Translation gives CAISDRGVSTDTQYF.

The chain has TRBV5-4 and TRBJ2-7; 11 nucleotides agree with TRBD2. The trim removed 3 bases at V and 2 bases at J, leaving 4 bases unmatched. The CDR3 is 15 residues long. Germline V gene lookup returns CDR1 SGHNT and CDR2 YYREEE (reference sequence). In nucleotides, the CDR3 is TGTGCCAGCAGCTCCTGGGGACTAGCGGCCTACGAGCAGTACTTC. It translates to CASSSWGLAAYEQYF.

This sequence joins TRBV28 and TRBJ1-1, with 7 nucleotides matching TRBD1. The CDR3 is made up of 14 amino acids. J was trimmed by 11 bases and V by 5 bases; bases with no gene match: 14. CDR1 and CDR2 from the germline V gene are MDHEN and SYDVKM. The chain's CDR3 is CASSPPTGRTNAFF. CDR3 in DNA: TGTGCCAGCAGTCCCCCGACAGGGCGGACGAATGCTTTCTTT.

This chain's CDR3 is CASSLTSAYTGELFF. The CDR3 DNA follows: TGTGCCAGCAGTCTAACTAGCGCCTACACCGGGGAGCTGTTTTTT. The rearrangement joins TRBV6-2 or TRBV6-3 to TRBJ2-2; 7 bases map to TRBD2. There are 15 residues in the CDR3. Germline-derived CDR1 and CDR2 are MNHEY and SVGEGT. J was trimmed by 3 bases and V by 5 bases; bases with no gene match: 6.

This chain uses TRBV29-1 with TRBJ2-7, with 13 bases identical to TRBD2. V lost 7 bases and J lost 3; bases outside the gene matches: 30. In germline, CDR1 is SQVTM, CDR2 ANQGSEA. CDR3 size: 22 residues. CDR3 nucleotides: TGCAGCGACCCCGGACTAGCGGGAGCTTTAAATCCGGGTTGTGAGGTTCACTACGAGCAGTACTTC. It encodes CSDPGLAGALNPGCEVHYEQYF.

This clone was seen more than once but under ten times. V is TRBV7-9 and J is TRBJ2-1, with 11 bases aligning to TRBD2. Per the germline V gene, CDR1 is SEHNR and CDR2 is FQNEAQ (reference sequence). After removal of 5 bases from V and 6 bases from J, the junction contained 3 bases not matched to a gene. This CDR3 comprises 14 residues. The CDR3 here is CASSRGLAGNEQFF. For the CDR3, the DNA is TGTGCCAGCAGCCGCGGACTAGCGGGCAATGAGCAGTTCTTC.

The chain employs TRBV7-9 and TRBJ1-2; 11 bases agree with TRBD1. This CDR3 is 15 amino acids long. Losses at the gene ends were 5 bases for V and 8 bases for J; bases not matched to a gene: 10. Germline CDR1 reads SEHNR; CDR2 reads FQNEAQ (reference sequence). The CDR3 spells CASSAGQGASRGYTF. CDR3 DNA sequence: TGTGCCAGCAGCGCAGGACAGGGGGCGTCGAGAGGCTACACCTTC. Full variable domain (remainder filled in from reference TRBV7-9 and TRBJ1-2): DTGVSQNPRHKITKRGQNVTFRCDPISEHNRLYWYRQTLGQGPEFLTYFQNEAQLEKSRLLSDRFSAERPKGSFSTLEIQRTEQGDSAMYLCASSAGQGASRGYTFGSGTRLTVV.

A word on this clone: Other DNA sequences in this sample translate to the same CDR3. V is TRBV5-1 and J is TRBJ2-3, with TRBD1 as a possible D gene (6 bases). The CDR3 is 14 amino acids. Trimming cost V 0 bases and J 4 bases, with 9 bases left between them. Per germline, CDR1 SGHRS and CDR2 YFSETQ. The CDR3 sequence: CASSLGQGSDTQYF. The CDR3 coding sequence is TGCGCCAGCAGCTTGGGGCAGGGGTCAGATACGCAGTATTTT.

The V and J genes are TRBV18 and TRBJ2-7, with 13 bases identical to TRBD2. The CDR3 spans 16 residues. V was pared by 3 bases and J by 4 bases, with 6 bases of the junction left unmatched. Germline CDR1 is KGHSH and CDR2 is LQKENI. This CDR3 reads CASSPPGLAGRYEQYF. CDR3 DNA: TGTGCCAGCTCACCGCCGGGACTAGCGGGACGATACGAGCAGTACTTC.

This rearrangement joins TRBV27 to TRBJ2-2, with 7 bases matching TRBD1. This CDR3 contains 13 residues. Germline V gene lookup returns CDR1 MNHEY and CDR2 SMNVEV (reference sequence). Trimming cost V 6 bases and J 5 bases; bases outside gene matches: 3. CDR3 sequence: CASRTGITGELFF. DNA of the CDR3: TGTGCCAGCAGGACAGGGATAACCGGGGAGCTGTTTTTT.

The V gene is TRBV5-5, the J gene TRBJ1-5; D gene uncertain. Germline V gene sequence: CDR1 SGHKS, CDR2 YYEKEE (reference sequence). V was pared by 4 bases and J by 7 bases, with 18 bases between. CDR3 size: 15 residues. CDR3 DNA: TGTGCCAGCAGCCCCATTGGGAGTAAGGTCCAGCCCCAGCATTTT. Translation gives CASSPIGSKVQPQHF.

The chain employs TRBV5-4 and TRBJ1-2, with TRBD1 as a possible D gene (5 bases). Trimming removed 5 bases from V and 6 bases from J, with 14 bases in between. Germline CDR1 is SGHNT and CDR2 is YYREEE (reference sequence). The CDR3 totals 13 residues. CDR3 sequence reads: CASRALGGHGYTF. DNA of the CDR3: TGTGCCAGCAGGGCGCTGGGGGGTCATGGCTACACCTTC. The entire variable domain, with the rest obtained from reference TRBV5-4 and TRBJ1-2, is as follows: ETGVTQSPTHLIKTRGQQVTLRCSSQSGHNTVSWYQQALGQGPQFIFQYYREEENGRGNFPPRFSGLQFPNYSSELNVNALELDDSALYLCASRALGGHGYTFGSGTRLTVV.

The rearrangement links TRBV13 to TRBJ2-3, with D unclear. The CDR3 extends over 14 amino acids. V was pared by 1 base and J by 0 bases, with 5 bases between. Germline values: CDR1 PRHDT, CDR2 FYEKMQ (reference sequence). The CDR3 DNA sequence: TGTGCCAGCAGCTTAGACGGGAGCACAGATACGCAGTATTTT. It is translated as CASSLDGSTDTQYF. Variable domain in full (rest from reference TRBV13 and TRBJ2-3): AAGVIQSPRHLIKEKRETATLKCYPIPRHDTVYWYQQGPGQDPQFLISFYEKMQSDKGSIPDRFSAQQFSDYHSELNMSSLELGDSALYFCASSLDGSTDTQYFGPGTRLTVL.

The chain uses TRBV18 and TRBJ2-2, with D tentatively TRBD2 (5 bases). Trimming took 6 bases from V and 3 from J, leaving 17 bases between them. CDR3 length equals 16 residues. Germline V lookup: CDR1 KGHSH, CDR2 LQKENI. The CDR3 DNA follows: TGTGCCAGCTCCATGAGGAGCGGAAGGGACACCGGGGAGCTGTTTTTT. Translated, it gives CASSMRSGRDTGELFF.

The V and J genes are TRBV28 and TRBJ1-5; D not certain. Between the trimmed V and J ends, which lost 3 bases and 9 bases, there was a span of 15 bases. Germline loops: CDR1 MDHEN, CDR2 SYDVKM. The CDR3 covers 14 residues. The CDR3 loop reads CASSLPIGARPQHF. The CDR3 nucleotides read TGTGCCAGCAGTTTGCCCATAGGAGCTCGGCCCCAGCATTTT.

About this clone: The same CDR3 also results from other DNA sequences found in this sample. The chain combines TRBV27 with TRBJ2-5; TRBD1 might be the D (8 bases). Germline V lookup: CDR1 MNHEY, CDR2 SMNVEV (reference sequence). This CDR3 contains 15 residues. V lost 4 bases and J 2 bases, leaving 14 bases between the germline ends. CDR3 region: CASSSGQGLQETQYF. The CDR3 region has the DNA TGTGCCAGCAGTTCTGGACAGGGACTACAAGAGACCCAGTACTTC.